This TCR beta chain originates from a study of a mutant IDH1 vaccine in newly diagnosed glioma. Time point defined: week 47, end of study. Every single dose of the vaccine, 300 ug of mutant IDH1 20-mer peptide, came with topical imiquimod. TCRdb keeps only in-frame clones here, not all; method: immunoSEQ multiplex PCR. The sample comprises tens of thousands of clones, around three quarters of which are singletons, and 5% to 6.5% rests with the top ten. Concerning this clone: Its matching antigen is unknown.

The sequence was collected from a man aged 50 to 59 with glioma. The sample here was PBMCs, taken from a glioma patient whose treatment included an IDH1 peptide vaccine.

The CDR3: CASGERGESDTQYF. For the CDR3, the DNA is TGTGCCAGCGGCGAGCGGGGGGAGTCAGATACGCAGTATTTT. The rearrangement uses TRBV6-6 and TRBJ2-3; 9 nucleotides agree with TRBD2. The V segment lost 8 bases and the J segment 4 bases; nucleotides outside the gene matches: 7. The CDR3 has 14 residues. Germline lookup yields CDR1 MNHNY and CDR2 SVGAGI (reference sequence).